A single sample gave rise to the 27 T cell receptor beta chains below, sequenced in a study of blood T cell repertoires in COVID-19. Profiling relied on immunoSEQ multiplex PCR, and the TCRdb table lists in-frame clones only, not all of them. In the table there are about 160,000 clones, about 83% of which are singletons. Sequencing input: peripheral blood. The receptors here all came from a woman aged 80 or over with acute or convalescent COVID-19.

The V and J genes are TRBV30 and TRBJ1-5; maybe TRBD1 (6 bases). V was cut by 3 bases and J by 0 bases, with 12 bases left in between. The CDR3 is made up of 15 amino acids. Germline CDR1 reads GTSNPN; CDR2 reads SVGIG (reference sequence). The CDR3 is CAWSNGQYSNQPQHF. The CDR3 DNA sequence: TGTGCCTGGAGCAACGGACAGTATAGCAATCAGCCCCAGCATTTT.

V gene TRBV3-1 (or the pseudogene TRBV3-2) combines with J gene TRBJ1-6, with TRBD1 matching 7 bases. Germline assignment: CDR1 LGHDT and CDR2 YNNKEL (reference sequence). V was clipped by 1 base and J by 7 bases; unmatched bases: 4. The CDR3 consists of 15 residues. The CDR3 DNA is TGTGCCAGCAGCCAAGGGGGACAGTCAAATTCACCCCTCCACTTT. It translates to CASSQGGQSNSPLHF.

The gene calls are TRBV19 and TRBJ1-2; TRBD1 might be the D (5 bases). Trimming left V 7 bases short and J 7 bases short, with 16 bases between. Germline V gene sequence: CDR1 LNHDA, CDR2 SQIVND (reference sequence). The CDR3 covers 13 residues. The CDR3 DNA follows: TGTGCCAGTACCGACCTAGGGGCTGGTGGCTACACCTTC. This encodes CASTDLGAGGYTF.

The V and J genes are TRBV29-1 and TRBJ1-1; 9 bases map to TRBD1. The CDR3 is 13 amino acids. Germline CDR1 is SQVTM and CDR2 is ANQGSEA. Trimming removed 6 bases from V and 4 bases from J; junction bases left unmatched: 6. The CDR3 spells CSVEGQGGTEAFF. As DNA, the CDR3 is TGCAGCGTCGAGGGACAGGGTGGCACTGAAGCTTTCTTT.

V is TRBV6-5 and J is TRBJ1-1; D gene unclear. The germline CDR1 and CDR2 sequences are MNHEY and SVGAGI. The CDR3 totals 15 residues. Trimming stripped 0 bases from V and 0 bases from J, with 8 bases between. CDR3 residues: CASSYSRPLNTEAFF. The CDR3 DNA reads TGTGCCAGCAGTTACTCCCGTCCCCTGAACACTGAAGCTTTCTTT.

In its sample, this clone was seen a few times. This rearrangement joins TRBV6-1 to TRBJ1-1; 7 nucleotides line up with TRBD1. In germline, CDR1 is MNHNS, CDR2 SASEGT. Trimming at V came to 2 bases and at J to 0 bases, leaving 3 bases not matched to a gene. The CDR3 extends over 15 amino acids. CDR3 DNA: TGTGCCAGCAGTGAAATGGGACAGATGAACACTGAAGCTTTCTTT. This gives the protein CASSEMGQMNTEAFF.

The gene calls are TRBV2 and TRBJ2-1, with 7 positions matching TRBD2. Germline V gene sequence: CDR1 SNHLY, CDR2 FYNNEI. The CDR3 sequence is 13 residues long. Losses at the gene ends were 5 bases for V and 4 bases for J; bases not matched to a gene: 2. The CDR3 protein is CASSLLAYNEQFF. CDR3 coding DNA: TGTGCCAGCAGTTTACTAGCGTACAATGAGCAGTTCTTC.

CDR3 coding DNA: TGTGCCAGCAGTGGCCAGACAGAACCCTATAGCAATCAGCCCCAGCATTTT. This encodes CASSGQTEPYSNQPQHF. The J gene is TRBJ1-5, the V gene TRBV6-1; perhaps TRBD1 as D (5 bases). The V gene lost 4 bases and the J gene lost 0 bases, with 16 bases spanning the gap. This CDR3 has 17 residues. CDR1 is MNHNS and CDR2 is SASEGT in the germline V gene.

This clone was seen a handful of times. The chain recombines TRBV7-9 with TRBJ1-3; D is uncertain. V lost 5 bases and J lost 0, with 11 bases in between. Germline CDR1 and CDR2: SEHNR and FQNEAQ (reference sequence). There are 15 residues in the CDR3. CDR3 sequence (DNA): TGTGCCAGCAGCCCGACTGCCAGCTCTGGAAACACCATATATTTT. This encodes CASSPTASSGNTIYF. The full variable domain, rest sourced from reference TRBV7-9 and TRBJ1-3, is DTGVSQNPRHKITKRGQNVTFRCDPISEHNRLYWYRQTLGQGPEFLTYFQNEAQLEKSRLLSDRFSAERPKGSFSTLEIQRTEQGDSAMYLCASSPTASSGNTIYFGEGSWLTVV.

The rearrangement links TRBV7-8 to TRBJ2-7, with D tentatively TRBD1 (6 bases). This CDR3 has 13 residues. Between the trimmed V and J ends, which lost 3 bases and 6 bases, there was a span of 12 bases. Germline CDR1 reads SGHVS; CDR2 reads FQNEAQ. Here the CDR3 DNA reads TGTGCCAGCAGCTTGGGGACGACAGGCGAGCAGTACTTC. The encoded protein is CASSLGTTGEQYF.

This chain connects TRBV28 to TRBJ2-7; tentative D call: TRBD2 (6 bases). The CDR3 has 14 residues. Trimming removed 3 bases at V and 5 bases at J, with 14 bases between. Germline V gives CDR1 MDHEN, CDR2 SYDVKM. CDR3 sequence reads: CASSLSGEVNEQYF. CDR3 coding DNA: TGTGCCAGCAGTTTGTCGGGGGAGGTCAACGAGCAGTACTTC.

The chain has TRBV15 and TRBJ2-3; TRBD2 matches at 9 bases. V lost 0 bases, J lost 5 bases, and 9 bases stayed unmatched. The CDR3 is 17 amino acids. Germline CDR1 LNHNV, CDR2 YYDKDF (reference sequence). The CDR3 spells CATSREGRAGGRDTQYF. CDR3 nucleotides: TGTGCCACCAGCAGAGAAGGAAGGGCGGGGGGGCGAGATACGCAGTATTTT.

The gene calls are TRBV27 and TRBJ2-7; 7 nucleotides agree with TRBD2. There are 16 residues in the CDR3. Trimming cost V 3 bases and J 3 bases; bases outside gene matches: 11. The V gene's germline CDR1 is MNHEY and CDR2 SMNVEV (reference sequence). CDR3 amino acids: CASSFYGRSLGYEQYF. The CDR3 region has the DNA TGTGCCAGCAGTTTCTACGGGAGGTCCTTGGGCTACGAGCAGTACTTC.

In this sample, this clone turned up once. The chain recombines TRBV6-5 with TRBJ1-1; D might be TRBD1 (6 bases). The CDR3 is made up of 15 amino acids. Germline lookup yields CDR1 MNHEY and CDR2 SVGAGI. Trimming removed 6 bases from V and 1 base from J, with 15 bases in between. The CDR3 DNA reads TGTGCCAGCAGAAACACCGGGACATCGAACACTGAAGCTTTCTTT. Amino acid sequence: CASRNTGTSNTEAFF.

This clone is a singleton in its sample. The V and J genes are TRBV7-9 and TRBJ1-1; a weak D match, TRBD1 (5 bases). Germline V gene sequence: CDR1 SEHNR, CDR2 FQNEAQ (reference sequence). The germline V and J ends were trimmed by 7 bases and 2 bases, with 11 bases remaining between them. The CDR3 consists of 13 residues. The CDR3 nucleotides are TGTGCCAGCACCGGGGCATTTAACACTGAAGCTTTCTTT. This encodes CASTGAFNTEAFF.

As concerns this clone: At one of its ends the junction is not consistent with the germline gene, which may arise from a read error. J is TRBJ1-5 and V is TRBV19; D ambiguous. CDR3 size: 12 residues. CDR1 and CDR2 (germline): LNHDA, SQIVND (reference sequence). The CDR3 region has the DNA TGTGCCAGTAGTATTTCCAATCAGGCCCAGCATTTT. Its protein product is CASSISNQAQHF.

The chain joins TRBV5-4 to TRBJ2-5; TRBD2 aligns across 12 bases. This CDR3 has 15 residues. The V and J ends lost 6 bases and 4 bases, in that order; junction bases with no gene match: 7. Germline V gives CDR1 SGHNT, CDR2 YYREEE (reference sequence). The CDR3 reads CASTSSGGAGETQYF. The CDR3 region has the DNA TGTGCCAGCACCTCTAGCGGGGGGGCCGGAGAGACCCAGTACTTC.

This clone was recorded once. The CDR3 spells CASSPRQGVQPQHF. The CDR3 coding sequence is TGCGCCAGCAGCCCGCGACAGGGCGTTCAGCCCCAGCATTTT. The rearrangement links TRBV5-1 to TRBJ1-5; 7 bases agree with TRBD1. This CDR3 has 14 residues. V was pared by 4 bases and J by 6 bases, with 7 bases of the junction left unmatched. Germline V gives CDR1 SGHRS, CDR2 YFSETQ.

The chain couples TRBV5-1 to TRBJ1-4, with TRBD1 matching over 10 bases. CDR1 SGHRS and CDR2 YFSETQ come from the germline V gene. CDR3 size: 16 residues. V gave up 0 bases and J gave up 4 bases; unmatched junction bases: 3. CDR3 in amino acids: CASSLAGQGINEKLFF. CDR3 DNA sequence: TGCGCCAGCAGCTTGGCGGGACAGGGGATTAATGAAAAACTGTTTTTT.

This chain uses TRBV2 with TRBJ2-2; the match to TRBD1 covers 11 bases. J gave up 7 bases and V 7 bases, and 5 bases lay outside the gene matches. The CDR3 has 14 amino acids. Germline V gene sequence: CDR1 SNHLY, CDR2 FYNNEI. The CDR3 protein is CASKRTGGSGELFF. DNA for the CDR3: TGTGCCAGCAAAAGGACAGGGGGCAGCGGGGAGCTGTTTTTT.

This chain links TRBV5-1 with TRBJ2-5, with D tentatively TRBD1 (5 bases). The CDR3 has 17 residues. Germline V gives CDR1 SGHRS, CDR2 YFSETQ. Trimming left V 5 bases short and J 2 bases short, with 22 bases between. The CDR3 loop reads CASRAGRRMLGQETQYF. CDR3 DNA: TGCGCCAGCAGGGCAGGGCGGCGGATGCTAGGGCAAGAGACCCAGTACTTC. Supplemented by reference TRBV5-1 and TRBJ2-5, the full variable domain reads KAGVTQTPRYLIKTRGQQVTLSCSPISGHRSVSWYQQTPGQGLQFLFEYFSETQRNKGNFPGRFSGRQFSNSRSEMNVSTLELGDSALYLCASRAGRRMLGQETQYFGPGTRLLVL.

This chain links TRBV18 with TRBJ2-2; 7 nucleotides align to TRBD2. Losses at the gene ends were 0 bases for V and 5 bases for J; bases not matched to a gene: 3. The CDR3 loop spans 15 amino acids. Germline V gives CDR1 KGHSH, CDR2 LQKENI. The CDR3 reads CASSPPQGGTGELFF. The CDR3 DNA reads TGTGCCAGCTCACCACCCCAGGGAGGGACCGGGGAGCTGTTTTTT.

The chain links TRBV28 to TRBJ1-5, with 7 bases aligning to TRBD1. V lost 8 bases, J lost 7 bases, and 17 bases stayed unmatched. CDR3 length: 16 residues. Per germline, CDR1 MDHEN and CDR2 SYDVKM. The CDR3 sequence: CASGLGAGGIRQPQHF. Written as DNA, the CDR3 is TGTGCCAGCGGCCTCGGGGCAGGGGGAATAAGACAGCCCCAGCATTTT.

The chain carries TRBV19 and TRBJ2-7; 9 nucleotides agree with TRBD1. The ends lost 6 bases at V and 4 bases at J; junction bases unmatched: 13. Germline values: CDR1 LNHDA, CDR2 SQIVND (reference sequence). The CDR3 sequence is 16 residues long. CDR3 sequence (DNA): TGTGCCAGTAGCCCCAGGCGGGGGACAGGGAGGTACGAGCAGTACTTC. Translation: CASSPRRGTGRYEQYF.

This clone was found once. The rearrangement joins TRBV19 to TRBJ1-2; 8 positions match TRBD1. Looked up from germline, CDR1 is LNHDA and CDR2 is SQIVND (reference sequence). This CDR3 spans 13 amino acids. Germline trimming cut 4 bases from V and 4 bases from J; bases unmatched to any gene: 2. CDR3 region: CASSTDRVYGYTF. As DNA, the CDR3 is TGTGCCAGTAGTACGGACAGGGTCTATGGCTACACCTTC.

V gene TRBV19 combines with J gene TRBJ1-1; 8 positions match TRBD1. The germline V gene encodes CDR1 LNHDA and CDR2 SQIVND (reference sequence). V was pared by 2 bases and J by 4 bases, with 6 bases of the junction left unmatched. The CDR3 contains 15 residues. CDR3 sequence (DNA): TGTGCCAGTAGTATACCAGGGGGCGCAGGCACTGAAGCTTTCTTT. Encoded protein: CASSIPGGAGTEAFF.

The CDR3, as DNA: TGTGCCAGCAGCCGGGGACTGATAGCGGGGTACCAAGAGACCCAGTACTTC. Amino acids: CASSRGLIAGYQETQYF. The V and J genes are TRBV11-2 and TRBJ2-5; 8 nucleotides agree with TRBD2. CDR3 length equals 17 residues. V lost 5 bases, J lost 0 bases, and 11 bases stayed unmatched. CDR1 SGHAT and CDR2 FQNNGV come from the germline V gene.